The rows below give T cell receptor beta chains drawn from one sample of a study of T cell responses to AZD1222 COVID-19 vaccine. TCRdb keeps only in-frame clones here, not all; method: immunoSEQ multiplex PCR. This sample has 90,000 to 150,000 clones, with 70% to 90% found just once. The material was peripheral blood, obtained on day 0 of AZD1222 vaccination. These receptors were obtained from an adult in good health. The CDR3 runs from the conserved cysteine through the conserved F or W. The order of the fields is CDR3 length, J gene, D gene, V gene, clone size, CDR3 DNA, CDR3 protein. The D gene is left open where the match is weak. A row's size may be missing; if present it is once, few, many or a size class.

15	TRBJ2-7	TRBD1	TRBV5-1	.	TGCGCCAGCAGCTTGGAGCCAGGACAGGGTTCCGAGCAGTACTTC	CASSLEPGQGSEQYF
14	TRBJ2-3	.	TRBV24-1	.	TGTGCCACCAGTGAATATGGGAAGACAGATACGCAGTATTTT	CATSEYGKTDTQYF
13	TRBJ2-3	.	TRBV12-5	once	TGTGCTAGGGACTATGACATAACAGATACGCAGTATTTT	CARDYDITDTQYF
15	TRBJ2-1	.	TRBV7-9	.	TGTGCCAGCAGCTTAGATAGCCACTCCTACAATGAGCAGTTCTTC	CASSLDSHSYNEQFF
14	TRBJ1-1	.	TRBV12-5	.	TGTGCTAGTGGCCCCGGTAGACTGAACACTGAAGCTTTCTTT	CASGPGRLNTEAFF
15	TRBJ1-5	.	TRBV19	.	TGTGCCAGTAGTATCTTCGCAGGCCCAAATCAGCCCCAGCATTTT	CASSIFAGPNQPQHF
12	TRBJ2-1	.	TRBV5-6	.	TGTGCCAGCAGCTTGGTAACGGGTGAGCAGTTCTTC	CASSLVTGEQFF
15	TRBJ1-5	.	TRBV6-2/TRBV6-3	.	TGTGCCAGCAGTTACTCGAGTAGCTTCAATCAGCCCCAGCATTTT	CASSYSSSFNQPQHF
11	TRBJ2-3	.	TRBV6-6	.	TGTGCCAGCGCCCGGAGGGATACGCAGTATTTT	CASARRDTQYF
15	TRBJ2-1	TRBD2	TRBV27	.	TGTGCCAGCAGCCTACTAGCGGCCCGCCGGGATGAGCAGTTCTTC	CASSLLAARRDEQFF
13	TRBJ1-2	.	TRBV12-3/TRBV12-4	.	TGTGCCAGCAGTCAAGACGGCCCCTATGGCTACACCTTC	CASSQDGPYGYTF
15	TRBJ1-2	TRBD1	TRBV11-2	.	TGTGCCAGCAGCTTATCCAGGGGGAGCCGCTATGGCTACACCTTC	CASSLSRGSRYGYTF
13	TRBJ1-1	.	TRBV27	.	TGTGCCAGCAGTTTCCGAGTGGCATCTGAAGCTTTCTTT	CASSFRVASEAFF
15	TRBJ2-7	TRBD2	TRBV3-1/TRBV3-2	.	TGTGCCAGCAGCCATTCTAGCGGGGGAGGTCGCGAGCAGTACTTC	CASSHSSGGGREQYF
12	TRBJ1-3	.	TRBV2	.	TGTGCCAGCAGCGGACAGGGAAACACCATATATTTT	CASSGQGNTIYF
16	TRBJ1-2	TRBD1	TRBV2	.	TGTGCCAGCAGATGGACAGGGCCAGGGTCCAACTATGGCTACACCTTC	CASRWTGPGSNYGYTF
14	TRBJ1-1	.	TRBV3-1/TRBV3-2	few	TGTGCCAGCAGCCCCGCGGTAGGCAACACTGAAGCTTTCTTT	CASSPAVGNTEAFF
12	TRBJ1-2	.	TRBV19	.	TGTGCCAGTACCTCCGTGGCGCGGGGCTACACCTTC	CASTSVARGYTF
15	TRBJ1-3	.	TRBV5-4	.	TGTGCCAGCAGCGCAATGGGGGGGCTTGGAAACACCATATATTTT	CASSAMGGLGNTIYF
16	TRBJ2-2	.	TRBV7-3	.	TGTGCCAGCAGCTCAAGCTCCGGGATCCGAGGCGGGGAGCTGTTTTTT	CASSSSSGIRGGELFF
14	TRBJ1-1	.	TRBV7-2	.	TGTGCCAGCAGCTTCCAGGGCTCCACGGGGCAAGCTTTCTTT	CASSFQGSTGQAFF
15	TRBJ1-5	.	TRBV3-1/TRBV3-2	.	TGTGCCAGCAGCCAAGGGCCGGTCCCCAATCAGCCCCAGCATTTT	CASSQGPVPNQPQHF
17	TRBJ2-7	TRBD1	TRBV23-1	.	TGCGCCAGCACCGCAAGGCCGGGACAGCAGGGAGCCCACGAGCAGTACTTC	CASTARPGQQGAHEQYF
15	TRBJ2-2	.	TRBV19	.	TGTGCCAGTAGTCCGCGGGCAGGTTTAGCCGGGGAGCTGTTTTTT	CASSPRAGLAGELFF
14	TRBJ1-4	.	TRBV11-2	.	TGTGCCAGCAGCTTAGGTCAGGGAAATGAAAAACTGTTTTTT	CASSLGQGNEKLFF
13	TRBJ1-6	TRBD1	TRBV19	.	TGTGCCAGTAGGTGGGACAGCGGTTCACCCCTCCACTTT	CASRWDSGSPLHF
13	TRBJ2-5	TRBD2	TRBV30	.	TGTGCCTGGGCCCCTAGCGGGATCGAGACCCAGTACTTC	CAWAPSGIETQYF
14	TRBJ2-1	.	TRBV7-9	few	TGTGCCAGCAGCTACGAGGACTACTACAATGAGCAGTTCTTC	CASSYEDYYNEQFF
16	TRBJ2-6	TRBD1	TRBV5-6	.	TGTGCCAGCAGCTTGGCAGGGGGCTCTGGGGCCAACGTCCTGACTTTC	CASSLAGGSGANVLTF
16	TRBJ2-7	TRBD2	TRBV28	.	TGTGCCAGCAGTGGGTGGGGTAGCGGGGTCTCTTACGAGCAGTACTTC	CASSGWGSGVSYEQYF
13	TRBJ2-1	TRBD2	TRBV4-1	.	TGCGCCAGCAGCGGGAGGGAATACAATGAGCAGTTCTTC	CASSGREYNEQFF
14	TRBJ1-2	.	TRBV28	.	TGTGCCAGCAGTTTAGGCGGTATCTGGAATGGCTACACCTTC	CASSLGGIWNGYTF
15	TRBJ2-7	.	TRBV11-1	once	TGTGCCAGCAGCCCCGTCGGGCAGGGCTATTACGAGCAGTACTTC	CASSPVGQGYYEQYF
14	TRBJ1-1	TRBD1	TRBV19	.	TGTGCCAGTAGTATAGCAACAGGGGGCACTGAAGCTTTCTTT	CASSIATGGTEAFF
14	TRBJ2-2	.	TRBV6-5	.	TGTGCCAGCAGTTACGGGCTGGGGGTCGGGGAGCTGTTTTTT	CASSYGLGVGELFF
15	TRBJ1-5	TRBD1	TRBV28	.	TGTGCCACCCGGGTGGGGACAGGGCTCGGACAGCCCCAGCATTTT	CATRVGTGLGQPQHF
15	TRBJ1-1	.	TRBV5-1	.	TGCGCCAGCAGCGCCCTTGCCCCCGGTAACACTGAAGCTTTCTTT	CASSALAPGNTEAFF
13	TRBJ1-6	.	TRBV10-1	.	TGCGCCAGGACCCGGCGACATAATTCACCCCTCCACTTT	CARTRRHNSPLHF
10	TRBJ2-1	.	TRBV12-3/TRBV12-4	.	TGTGCCAGCAGTAACAATGAGCAGTTCTTC	CASSNNEQFF
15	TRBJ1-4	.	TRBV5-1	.	TGCGCCAGCACCCGGGACACCCTGGGAAATGAAAAACTGTTTTTT	CASTRDTLGNEKLFF
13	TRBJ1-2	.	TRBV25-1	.	TGTGCCAGCAGTGTAGGCTGGGGTCGGGGCTACACCTTC	CASSVGWGRGYTF
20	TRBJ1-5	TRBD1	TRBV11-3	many	TGTGCCAGCAGCCCGAGGTGCCGGGACAGGGGGTTTGGTAGCAATCAGCCCCAGCATTTT	CASSPRCRDRGFGSNQPQHF
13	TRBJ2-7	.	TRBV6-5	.	TGTGCCAGCACACCGGGTTCCTCCTACGAGCAGTACTTC	CASTPGSSYEQYF
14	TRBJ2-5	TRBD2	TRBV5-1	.	TGCGCCACCGCCGAACTAGCGGGAGTAAAGACCCAGTACTTC	CATAELAGVKTQYF
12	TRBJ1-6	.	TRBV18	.	TGTGCCAGCTCACCAAGCGACAAGGCCCTCCACTTT	CASSPSDKALHF
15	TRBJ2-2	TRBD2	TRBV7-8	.	TGTGCCAGCAGCTTACGACTAGCCAACACCGGGGAGCTGTTTTTT	CASSLRLANTGELFF
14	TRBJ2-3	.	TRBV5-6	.	TGTGCCAGCAGCTTGGACTACAGGGAGGATACGCAGTATTTT	CASSLDYREDTQYF
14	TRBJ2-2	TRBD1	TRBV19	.	TGTGCCATCGGGACAGGGCAGAACACCGGGGAGCTGTTTTTT	CAIGTGQNTGELFF
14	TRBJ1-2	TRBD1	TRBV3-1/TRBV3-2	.	TGTGCCAGCAGCCAAGAGTGGGACAGGGGTGGCTACACCTTC	CASSQEWDRGGYTF
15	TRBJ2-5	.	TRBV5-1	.	TGCGCCAGCAGCTTGGCTGTCACCTTACAAGAGACCCAGTACTTC	CASSLAVTLQETQYF
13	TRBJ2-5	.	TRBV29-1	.	TGCAGCGTTGAAGTGACGGTATCCGGGGCCCAGTACTTC	CSVEVTVSGAQYF
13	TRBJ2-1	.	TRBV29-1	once	TGCAGCGTTGGGGGGAGAGCATACAATGAGCAGTTCTTC	CSVGGRAYNEQFF
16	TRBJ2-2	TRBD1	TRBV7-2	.	TGTGCCAGCAGCCGGGACAGGGCGGGGAACACCGGGGAGCTGTTTTTT	CASSRDRAGNTGELFF